This T cell receptor beta chain was sequenced during a study of cytomegalovirus exposure and HLA in healthy donors. This CDR3 region has 15 residues. The germline V gene encodes CDR1 SGHTA and CDR2 FQGTGA. After removal of 4 bases from V and 4 bases from J, the junction contained 6 bases not matched to a gene. Study observations and caveats: Later on, analysis showed that most CMV-associated TCR beta chains appeared to be HLA-restricted. The productive fraction for most TCR beta V segments was about 87% or about 30% in an earlier analysis. The investigators catalogued 150 to 200 TCR beta chains as cytomegalovirus-associated.

As concerns this clone: Its antigen is not known.

PCR amplification relied on 60 Vbeta primers (plus 13 Jbeta primers). Here immunoSEQ multiplex PCR was the method, and the copy in TCRdb shows in-frame clones only, minus some. The profile shows about 62,000 clones, 80% to 90% of them singletons. The sequence was collected from a man in his late teens or twenties in good health and CMV-seronegative. The rearrangement joins TRBV7-3 to TRBJ2-3; TRBD1 agrees at 9 bases. The sample taken for sequencing was PBMCs. In nucleotides, the CDR3 is TGTGCCAGCAGCTACGGACAGGGGAGGTCAGATACGCAGTATTTT. Translating it yields CASSYGQGRSDTQYF.